This TCR beta chain was retrieved from a study of neoadjuvant nivolumab and ipilimumab in lung cancer. Of note for this clone: Its antigen remains unknown.

This table comes from immunoSEQ multiplex PCR, and its TCRdb copy is limited to in-frame clones, with some not included. The sample holds about 26,000 clones, roughly four fifths seen once. Study results and limitations: Higher pretherapy blood TCR richness went with higher resected-tumor richness. TCR clonality did not significantly correlate with pathologic tumor regression. TCR richness and clonality were higher in tumors than adjacent uninvolved lung. Only a small number of samples underwent TCR sequencing.

Germline V gene sequence: CDR1 SGHDN, CDR2 FVKESK. Trimming cost V 3 bases and J 0 bases, with 5 bases left between them. This CDR3 has 14 amino acids. The clonotype was recovered from an adult with non-small cell lung cancer. The V call is TRBV14, the J call TRBJ2-2; D ambiguous. The source material was tumor tissue, sampled after neoadjuvant nivolumab, alone or with ipilimumab, at or shortly before surgery. CDR3 DNA: TGTGCCAGCAGCCAGGTAGCGAACACCGGGGAGCTGTTTTTT. Its translation: CASSQVANTGELFF.